This T cell receptor beta chain was retrieved from a study of cytomegalovirus exposure and HLA in healthy donors (dated by TCRdb to about 2017). A note on the overall study: An earlier analysis of 587 of the donors reported over 250 Gb of sequence data and around 120 million unique TCR beta sequences obtained from about 179 million T cells. Approximately 300 gigabases of sequencing data and 80 million or so unique TCR sequences were included in an early release covering 550 to 800 HLA-typed donors. Among the roughly 400 genotyped donors, approximately 76% belonged to the genetic ancestry cluster associated with self-reported Caucasian donors. The study was designed to test whether signatures of past pathogen exposure could be identified by cataloging public T cell receptors. Using immunosequencing, the study profiled T cell repertoires from about 650 subjects and related those repertoires to cytomegalovirus serostatus. Besides the first cohort of 666 subjects, a separate validation cohort made up of roughly 120 different subjects was used. High-throughput TCR immunosequencing, statistical association of individual TCRs with disease status, and machine learning were combined to predict cytomegalovirus infection status. A later analysis re-examined previously published TCR beta repertoires from roughly 720 donors and added high-resolution HLA genotyping to investigate patterns of TCR occurrence. In the later analysis, no new phenotypic data were used to find candidate immune exposures; instead, reliance was placed on TCR beta sequences and their occurrence across donors. An earlier analysis of around 640 of the donors used high-throughput TCR beta sequencing to judge whether each TCR beta V gene segment behaved as functional or pseudogenic. Donor age, sex, ethnicity and CMV serostatus were compiled together with the repertoire data. A later genetic analysis took genome-wide SNP genotypes for about three fifths of the 666 donors and used that subset as a discovery cohort. Every discovery cohort repertoire had been produced on one sequencing platform. Both class I and class II loci were covered by HLA typing, at four-digit resolution. Typing coverage differed by locus: A, B, C, DRB1 and DQB1 were typed in roughly 620-630 donors, DQA1 in 500 to 550, DPA1 in 600 to 610, and DPB1 in approximately 450. Several DR-DQ haplotypes were treated as single units for association and clustering because of strong linkage in the cohort. On average, 235,054 unique TCR beta nucleotide sequences were sequenced per donor among a few hundred genotyped donors of the cohort, with about 19% of those sequences being non-productive.

In total, about 650 healthy bone marrow donors made up the cohort. At the time of sampling, every cohort member was nominally healthy, though immune exposures that went unrecorded were likely present. The donor tested CMV seronegative, placing the donor among the 350 or so seronegative members of the cohort. Each donor provided a peripheral blood sample, and peripheral blood mononuclear cells were used for TCR beta sequencing. Genomic DNA was extracted from the blood cell samples with the Qiagen DNeasy Blood Extraction Kit. Concerning this clone itself: Its antigen is currently not known. Base qualities are not at hand, and no much larger clone is one base apart.

Paper-wide results and their limitations: Only TCR beta chains were sequenced in this cohort, and the absence of alpha or paired-chain data limited detectable features. A further reported finding was that TCR beta sequences accurately predicted the HLA-A and HLA-B alleles for most subjects in the first cohort. In a later analysis, several top co-occurrence clusters were reported to appear linked to parvovirus B19, influenza, CMV and Epstein-Barr virus. Three of the identified cytomegalovirus-associated TCR beta chains were confirmed in vitro to be specific for cytomegalovirus antigens. Correlated functional status among segregating V segments might be attributable to linkage disequilibrium, but an unknown experimental factor could not be ruled out. Cytomegalovirus status was reported to be diagnosed by the classifier with high specificity and sensitivity in both the original and validation cohorts. In a later analysis, HLA-associated TCR beta chains showed more clonal expansion and lower generation probabilities than non-associated chains that were equally common. In a later analysis, most CMV-associated TCR beta chains were found to appear HLA-restricted, with HLA associations seemingly driven largely by CMV exposure. CMV serostatus was the only immune exposure information available for the cohort. Compared with the approximately 670-donor mean, donors in an Asian-associated ancestry cluster had fewer N-insertions in productive TCRs, according to a later genetic analysis. An association between a missense DCLRE1C variant and V-gene and J-gene trimming of TCR beta chains was found in a later genetic analysis and replicated in an independent cohort. Because some donors lacked HLA typing at each locus, the association tests relied only on the typed subset. Strong co-occurrence of HLA alleles, especially DR and DQ, made assigning TCR associations to individual alleles difficult. A total of about 180 TCR beta chains were listed by the study as associated with cytomegalovirus. A later analysis associated 17,000 or so TCR beta sequences with specific HLA alleles at a false discovery rate of 0.05. Most TCR sequences were seen in very few donors, while some public TCRs were found in many individuals. Because the 87-base-pair reads could not distinguish some IMGT-functional V segments, including TRBV6-2 and TRBV6-3, those segments were excluded. In a later analysis, TCR association rates were found to vary across HLA loci, with the most associated TCRs seen for DRB1 alleles and the fewest for HLA-C alleles. According to the authors, the approach could potentially be generalized to other disease states and immunological phenotypes. Roughly uniform sequencing depth across donors was assumed in presence/absence analyses, although this assumption may not hold. Broadly in line with IMGT annotations, most TCR beta V segments showed up in productive rearrangements about 87% or about 30% of the time in an earlier analysis of several hundred of the donors. A cluster of highly shared sequence variants was judged likely to represent a technical artifact of the sequencing pipeline. Because counts were too low, seventeen rarely observed V segments, including chromosome 9 orphons, were excluded from the earlier analysis of 587 of the donors.

Taken from cysteine to phenylalanine, the CDR3 has 17 residues. The only DNA kept is the CDR3, 51 bases in frame from the first base. Clipping removes 3 bases from V and 2 bases from J, with 13 as the unmatched junction base count. CDR1 is given as MDHEN and CDR2 as SYDVKM, both from the germline V gene. The library relied on the immunoSEQ multiplex PCR assay. For the multiplex PCR, a mixture combining 60 forward primers for TCR Vbeta segments and 13 reverse primers for TCR Jbeta segments was used. The CDR3 region of rearranged TCR beta genes was amplified from genomic DNA by a multiplex PCR assay. Amplified TCR beta libraries were sequenced as 87-base-pair reads on the Illumina HiSeq System. The published analysis was carried out like this. A later analysis counted 65 million to 90 million unique TCR beta chains across the 690 or so repertoires, and roughly 10 million of these chains were shared by at least two donors. To remove PCR and sequencing errors, raw reads were error-corrected and collapsed into unique sequences using a nearest-neighbor algorithm that merged closely related sequences. Alignment of CDR3 sequences to IMGT reference sequences was used to assign V, D and J gene segments. For a sequence to be retained, a match of at least six nucleotides to both a V gene segment and a J gene segment was required. Rearrangements were called productive when the CDR3 lacked stop codons and stayed in frame with V and J; all others were non-productive. Following IMGT convention, CDR3 was defined as the stretch from the second conserved V-encoded cysteine to the conserved J-encoded phenylalanine. The earlier analysis of roughly 590 of the donors excluded sequences that lacked an unambiguous match to a single V gene segment. An earlier analysis of a few hundred of the donors classified V segments as functional when productive rearrangements were above 56.7% and as segregating when the standard deviation between donors was above 5%. A statistical classification framework was developed to diagnose cytomegalovirus status using the catalog of TCR beta chain sequences. V and J gene assignment, in a later analysis, came from comparing TCR nucleotide sequences with IMGT/GENE-DB human TR gene sequences. A later analysis assigned CDR3 sequences and most-parsimonious VDJ recombination scenarios with the TCRdist pipeline. In a later analysis, each TCR beta chain was defined by its CDR3 amino acid sequence together with its V-gene family, and reads without a unique V-gene family were excluded. A later analysis removed roughly 590 highly shared, low-generation-probability nucleotide sequences to deal with suspected cross-contamination and a sequencing artifact. For each public chain, a later analysis derived a clonal expansion index from normalized ranks of inferred template counts within each repertoire. Generation probabilities in a later analysis came from a VDJ recombination model fitted to out-of-frame rearrangements, and those results were checked against IGoR. Hypergeometric tests were used in a later analysis to score TCR-TCR, TCR-HLA and TCR-CMV co-occurrence, with a repertoire-size bias correction applied to the TCR pairs. A later analysis estimated false discovery rates by permuting HLA or CMV assignments 20 times. In a later analysis, co-occurring TCRs were grouped with DBSCAN, and TCRdist sequence similarity was added when clustering was performed within HLA-allele-positive subsets. For co-occurrence clustering, repertoires with fewer than 30,000 or more than 120,000 public chains were excluded, along with roughly 5 repertoires with anomalous nucleotide sharing. The source is immuneACCESS, and TCRdb retained only in-frame sequences with V and J called. Part of the clones is not carried over; for the studies checked, unresolved V genes explain less than half of this, and the remainder is unexplained. From that table come the V and J calls and clone size; the DNA was used to work out D and trimming. The sample table contains about 150,000 clones; only one count was recorded for approximately 72% of them. Under 1.5% of the sample lies in the top ten.

The chain employs TRBV28 and TRBJ2-7, and 7 bases in between align with TRBD2. Sequenced: PBMCs. This TCR was recovered from a man aged 18 to 35 in good health and CMV-seronegative. The CDR3 here reads CASSFSPWRERAYEQYF. Read as DNA, the sequence is TGTGCCAGCAGTTTCTCTCCCTGGCGGGAGCGTGCCTACGAGCAGTACTTC.